Shown below are 28 T cell receptor beta chains from a single sample sequenced in a study of cytomegalovirus exposure and HLA in healthy donors (TCRdb year 2017). The library was made by the immunoSEQ multiplex PCR assay. A mixture of 60 forward primers for TCR Vbeta segments and 13 reverse primers for TCR Jbeta segments was used in the multiplex PCR. TCRdb mirrors the immuneACCESS table, restricted to in-frame sequences. Some clones are absent from its copies; in checked studies, under half trace to an unresolved V gene, and the reason for the others is unknown. In all, the sample holds about 100,000 clones, and 70% of those were seen once. Jointly, the top ten make up 11% of the sample. Sequenced: PBMCs. The receptors were gathered from a man aged 35 to 55 in good health and CMV-seropositive.

The rearrangement joins TRBV10-2 to TRBJ2-3; 11 bases match TRBD2. This CDR3 has 16 residues. Germline trimming cut 3 bases from V and 4 bases from J; bases unmatched to any gene: 6. Germline-derived CDR1 and CDR2 are WSHSY and SAAADI. CDR3 DNA: TGCGCCAGCAGTGAACCGACTAGCGGGACCGCAGATACGCAGTATTTT. Translation: CASSEPTSGTADTQYF.

This chain uses TRBV28 with TRBJ1-4, with 9 bases aligning to TRBD1. J was trimmed by 5 bases and V by 6 bases; bases with no gene match: 1. Germline V gene sequence: CDR1 MDHEN, CDR2 SYDVKM. CDR3 length equals 13 residues. CDR3 bases: TGTGCCAGCAGGGGGACAGGGAATGAAAAACTGTTTTTT. Its translation: CASRGTGNEKLFF.

The count of this clone is one. V and J are TRBV7-8 and TRBJ2-2, with TRBD1 as a possible D gene (5 bases). Trimming removed 5 bases from V and 2 bases from J, with 12 bases in between. Germline V CDR1 and CDR2: SGHVS, FQNEAQ. CDR3 length: 15 residues. DNA of the CDR3: TGTGCCAGCAGCCGCAGTAGGGGAAACACCGGGGAGCTGTTTTTT. This codes for CASSRSRGNTGELFF.

J is TRBJ2-1 and V is TRBV10-3, with D possibly being TRBD2 (5 bases). The CDR3 runs to 13 residues. Germline V lookup: CDR1 ENHRY, CDR2 SYGVKD. Trimming stripped 3 bases from V and 5 bases from J, with 8 bases between. The CDR3 spells CAISENGDNEQFF. The CDR3 nucleotides are TGTGCCATCAGTGAAAACGGGGACAATGAGCAGTTCTTC.

This chain links TRBV9 with TRBJ2-3; no firm D call. The CDR3 is 13 residues long. V dropped 3 bases and J dropped 0 bases, with 5 bases sitting between them. The V gene's germline CDR1 is SGDLS and CDR2 YYNGEE. The CDR3: CASSGPSTDTQYF. CDR3 DNA: TGTGCCAGCAGCGGGCCTAGCACAGATACGCAGTATTTT. Variable domain in full (rest from reference TRBV9 and TRBJ2-3): DSGVTQTPKHLITATGQRVTLRCSPRSGDLSVYWYQQSLDQGLQFLIQYYNGEERAKGNILERFSAQQFPDLHSELNLSSLELGDSALYFCASSGPSTDTQYFGPGTRLTVL.

V gene TRBV30 combines with J gene TRBJ1-5; D is possibly TRBD1 (5 bases). The CDR3 runs 14 residues. The germline V gene has CDR1 GTSNPN and CDR2 SVGIG (reference sequence). The germline V and J ends were trimmed by 1 base and 1 base, with 8 bases remaining between them. CDR3 in amino acids: CAWSEGASNQPQHF. The DNA for the CDR3 is TGTGCCTGGAGTGAAGGGGCGAGCAATCAGCCCCAGCATTTT.

V and J are TRBV19 and TRBJ1-5, with 7 bases matching TRBD1. Germline CDR1 and CDR2: LNHDA and SQIVND (reference sequence). Trimming removed 4 bases from V and 2 bases from J; junction bases left unmatched: 5. This CDR3 spans 15 amino acids. The CDR3 protein is CASSTVTGGNQPQHF. The CDR3 bases are TGTGCCAGTAGTACTGTAACAGGGGGCAATCAGCCCCAGCATTTT.

This clone was detected only once. This chain connects TRBV19 to TRBJ2-7, with D possibly matching TRBD1 (6 bases). Germline CDR1 and CDR2: LNHDA and SQIVND (reference sequence). Trimming left V 5 bases short and J 4 bases short, with 18 bases between. This CDR3 has 15 residues. CDR3 sequence reads: CASSFTPTGAYEQYF. In DNA, the CDR3 is TGTGCCAGTAGTTTTACGCCGACAGGAGCATACGAGCAGTACTTC.

V is TRBV6-1 and J is TRBJ2-5, with 8 positions matching TRBD1. This CDR3 is built from 15 residues. The germline gives CDR1 MNHNS, CDR2 SASEGT. V trimming: 6 bases; J trimming: 4 bases; junction bases outside the gene matches: 10. In DNA form, the CDR3 reads TGTGCCAGCAGGGGGTCTCAGGGGGCTGTAGAGACCCAGTACTTC. This codes for CASRGSQGAVETQYF.

The rearrangement links TRBV6-1 to TRBJ2-7, with 8 bases aligning to TRBD2. The CDR3 has 13 amino acids. Germline values: CDR1 MNHNS, CDR2 SASEGT. Losses at the gene ends were 5 bases for V and 4 bases for J; bases not matched to a gene: 4. CDR3 amino acids: CASSPGLDYEQYF. DNA of the CDR3: TGTGCCAGCAGTCCGGGACTAGATTACGAGCAGTACTTC.

DNA of the CDR3: TGTGCCAGCAGCACAAGTGACAGGGGTGGCTACACCTTC. Protein sequence: CASSTSDRGGYTF. The chain is built from TRBV7-9 and TRBJ1-2; the match to TRBD1 covers 8 bases. The CDR3 covers 13 residues. The germline CDR1 and CDR2 sequences are SEHNR and FQNEAQ (reference sequence). After removal of 5 bases from V and 7 bases from J, the junction contained 6 bases not matched to a gene.

The V and J genes are TRBV11-2 and TRBJ1-1, with TRBD1 matching over 12 bases. This CDR3 contains 18 residues. Germline lookup yields CDR1 SGHAT and CDR2 FQNNGV. V trimming: 4 bases; J trimming: 3 bases; junction bases outside the gene matches: 12. CDR3 sequence (DNA): TGTGCCAGCAGCTCAGTCCCGGGACAGGGGGCTAAGGACACTGAAGCTTTCTTT. This translates into CASSSVPGQGAKDTEAFF.

The chain combines TRBV7-9 with TRBJ1-1; D might be TRBD1 (5 bases). The CDR3 totals 14 residues. Trimming stripped 0 bases from V and 0 bases from J, with 5 bases between. Germline V gives CDR1 SEHNR, CDR2 FQNEAQ (reference sequence). The CDR3 nucleotides read TGTGCCAGCAGCTTAGCCAGGGTGAACACTGAAGCTTTCTTT. Translating gives CASSLARVNTEAFF.

In this sample, this clone turned up once. The rearrangement joins TRBV27 to TRBJ2-1, with 8 positions matching TRBD2. The CDR3 contains 16 residues. Trimming took 5 bases from V and 4 from J; bases not matched to a gene: 10. Looked up from germline, CDR1 is MNHEY and CDR2 is SMNVEV (reference sequence). CDR3 sequence reads: CASSRRTSPFYNEQFF. The CDR3 bases are TGTGCCAGCAGTCGTCGGACTAGCCCATTTTACAATGAGCAGTTCTTC.

The rearrangement joins TRBV5-1 to TRBJ2-1, with TRBD2 matching over 10 bases. The CDR3 is 14 residues long. V shed 4 bases, J shed 5 bases, and the junction held 3 bases outside the gene matches. The germline gives CDR1 SGHRS, CDR2 YFSETQ. The CDR3 DNA reads TGCGCCAGCAGCGCGGGACTAGCGAACAATGAGCAGTTCTTC. It codes for CASSAGLANNEQFF.

This clone has just one count. The rearrangement links TRBV7-3 to TRBJ2-2; TRBD2 aligns across 10 bases. Looked up from germline, CDR1 is SGHTA and CDR2 is FQGTGA. The CDR3 is 15 amino acids. After removal of 4 bases from V and 4 bases from J, the junction contained 3 bases not matched to a gene. CDR3 coding DNA: TGTGCCAGCAGCTCTTTAGCGGGAGGCACCGGGGAGCTGTTTTTT. Amino acid sequence: CASSSLAGGTGELFF.

Only a few counts were recorded for this clone. The chain is built from TRBV6-5 and TRBJ1-4; 8 nucleotides match TRBD1. V trimming: 5 bases; J trimming: 4 bases; junction bases outside the gene matches: 3. The CDR3 has 14 amino acids. In germline, CDR1 is MNHEY, CDR2 SVGAGI. The CDR3: CASSVQGVNEKLFF. CDR3 nucleotide sequence: TGTGCCAGCAGTGTACAGGGGGTTAATGAAAAACTGTTTTTT.

The J gene is TRBJ1-2, the V gene TRBV27, with 9 bases fitting TRBD1. CDR1 MNHEY and CDR2 SMNVEV come from the germline V gene (reference sequence). J was trimmed by 8 bases and V by 5 bases; bases with no gene match: 12. This CDR3 has 15 amino acids. CDR3 nucleotides: TGTGCCAGCAGTGATCGGGACAGGGAGCAGGAGGGCTACACCTTC. Translating it yields CASSDRDREQEGYTF.

V usage is TRBV4-3 and J usage is TRBJ2-1; 15 bases line up with TRBD2. V trimming: 6 bases; J trimming: 7 bases; junction bases outside the gene matches: 10. This CDR3 comprises 17 residues. Germline loops: CDR1 LGHNA, CDR2 YSLEER. The CDR3 DNA follows: TGCGCCAGCAGACGTGGACTAGCGGGAGGGATAGGGAATGAGCAGTTCTTC. The encoded protein is CASRRGLAGGIGNEQFF.

In this sample, this clone turned up a few times. The CDR3 is CASSLAQGWETQYF. The CDR3 DNA reads as TGTGCCAGCAGCTTAGCACAGGGATGGGAGACCCAGTACTTC. This chain uses TRBV7-8 with TRBJ2-5; a weak D match, TRBD1 (6 bases). From germline, CDR1 is SGHVS and CDR2 FQNEAQ. The V end was cut by 0 bases, the J end by 5 bases, with 10 bases between. This CDR3 has 14 amino acids.

The chain joins TRBV10-1 to TRBJ2-7; 7 bases fit TRBD1. Germline values: CDR1 WNHNN, CDR2 SYGVQD (reference sequence). The CDR3 length is 13 residues. V gave up 8 bases and J gave up 0 bases; unmatched junction bases: 4. The CDR3 DNA follows: TGCGCCAGCCAGGACAGGAGCTCCTACGAGCAGTACTTC. Its protein product is CASQDRSSYEQYF.

This clone has only a few counts. The J gene is TRBJ2-3, the V gene TRBV4-3; 8 bases map to TRBD2. The CDR3 runs 17 residues. The trim removed 4 bases at V and 2 bases at J, leaving 11 bases unmatched. The germline V gene has CDR1 LGHNA and CDR2 YSLEER. CDR3 sequence reads: CASSPGAASGYTDTQYF. CDR3 coding DNA: TGCGCCAGCAGCCCAGGGGCGGCTAGCGGGTACACAGATACGCAGTATTTT.

This clone was detected only a few times. This chain joins TRBV7-9 and TRBJ1-1, with D tentatively TRBD1 (6 bases). The germline V and J ends were trimmed by 6 bases and 1 base, with 12 bases remaining between them. The CDR3 covers 14 residues. Germline loops: CDR1 SEHNR, CDR2 FQNEAQ (reference sequence). The CDR3 nucleotides read TGTGCCAGCAGTACCGGGACATCGAACACTGAAGCTTTCTTT. Its translation: CASSTGTSNTEAFF.

This chain joins TRBV7-9 and TRBJ1-4; D possibly corresponds to TRBD1 (6 bases). With 6 bases removed from V and 8 bases from J, the gap between germline ends came to 22 bases. The germline V gene has CDR1 SEHNR and CDR2 FQNEAQ (reference sequence). The CDR3 is 16 amino acids. The CDR3 is CASSTLKRDMDEKLFF. The CDR3 bases are TGTGCCAGCAGTACCCTAAAACGGGACATGGACGAAAAACTGTTTTTT. Supplemented by reference TRBV7-9 and TRBJ1-4, the full variable domain reads DTGVSQNPRHKITKRGQNVTFRCDPISEHNRLYWYRQTLGQGPEFLTYFQNEAQLEKSRLLSDRFSAERPKGSFSTLEIQRTEQGDSAMYLCASSTLKRDMDEKLFFGSGTQLSVL.

The chain joins TRBV4-2 to TRBJ1-2; D is unresolved. Trimming pared 0 bases from V and 4 bases from J, leaving 9 bases between. There are 14 residues in the CDR3. Germline CDR1 is LGHNA and CDR2 is YNFKEQ. Written as DNA, the CDR3 is TGTGCCAGCAGCCAAGATAACCCCGGCTATGGCTACACCTTC. Translating gives CASSQDNPGYGYTF.

V and J are TRBV19 and TRBJ2-1, with 14 nucleotides matching TRBD2. The germline V gene encodes CDR1 LNHDA and CDR2 SQIVND (reference sequence). Losses at the gene ends were 10 bases for V and 2 bases for J; bases not matched to a gene: 13. The CDR3 is made up of 18 amino acids. The DNA of the CDR3 is TGTGCCACTGAATCCGGGACTAGCGGGAGCGCCCCCTACAATGAGCAGTTCTTC. Its protein is CATESGTSGSAPYNEQFF.

This clone was seen more than once but under ten times. The chain uses TRBV15 and TRBJ2-3; a possible D gene is TRBD2 (6 bases). Trimming shortened V by 0 bases and J by 2 bases, and 15 bases separated the two germline ends. The CDR3 loop spans 17 amino acids. Per germline, CDR1 LNHNV and CDR2 YYDKDF (reference sequence). The CDR3 DNA sequence: TGTGCCACCAGCAGAGATAAGGTTAGCGGATCCACAGATACGCAGTATTTT. Residues: CATSRDKVSGSTDTQYF.

The chain uses TRBV7-2 and TRBJ1-5; 9 bases line up with TRBD1. CDR3 length: 15 amino acids. Germline CDR1 and CDR2: SGHTA and FQGNSA. V lost 5 bases to trimming and J lost 2 bases; unmatched junction nucleotides: 4. CDR3 amino acids: CASSPGQGRNQPQHF. The CDR3 coding sequence is TGTGCCAGCAGCCCCGGACAGGGGCGCAATCAGCCCCAGCATTTT.